Shown below are 14 T cell receptor beta chains from a single sample sequenced in a study of T-cell memory formation after mild COVID-19 (dated by TCRdb to about 2021). Library generation was performed with 5' RACE. The listed sequencing device is Illumina NovaSeq 6000. TCRdb reworked the public reads: Q25 trimming with fastp, MiXCR clone assembly, productive beta chains retained. A single entry per CDR3 protein holds the most common genes and DNA from its merged rows. The sample contains about half a million distinct CDR3 sequences, 15% to 20% of them found a single time. In total, the top ten clones hold approximately 13% of the sample. Sequencing was carried out using PBMCs or a T cell subset sorted from them (not recorded which). The receptors here all came from an adult woman who had mild COVID-19 (a few samples of this study predate the infection). The sample titles of this study are shuffled in the database, so cell type and time point are left out; the donor was told from shared clones.

A few counts support this clonotype. This sequence joins TRBV19 and TRBJ1-5, with unresolved D. Trimming removed 5 bases at V and 9 bases at J, with 17 bases between. The CDR3 has 14 residues. Per germline, CDR1 LNHDA and CDR2 SQIVND (reference sequence). CDR3 nucleotide sequence: TGTGCCAGTAGTGGTCCGGGAGGCGATCGGCCCCAGCATTTT. Translation: CASSGPGGDRPQHF.

There are many counts of this clonotype. The chain is built from TRBV20-1 and TRBJ2-7, with D perhaps matching TRBD2 (6 bases). CDR1 and CDR2 from the germline V gene are DFQATT and SNEGSKA (reference sequence). CDR3 length: 14 amino acids. The V gene lost 6 bases and the J gene lost 0 bases, with 15 bases spanning the gap. The chain's CDR3 is CSATRGRSSYEQYF. CDR3 bases: TGCAGTGCGACTCGAGGGAGGTCCTCCTACGAGCAGTACTTC.

The rearrangement uses TRBV5-4 and TRBJ2-5; D is unclear. Trimming took off 2 bases at V and 4 bases at J, with 12 bases between the two ends. This CDR3 contains 14 residues. The germline CDR1 and CDR2 sequences are SGHNT and YYREEE (reference sequence). CDR3 coding DNA: TGTGCCAGCAGCTTTATTGACCGTCGAGAGACCCAGTACTTC. It codes for CASSFIDRRETQYF.

The chain is built from TRBV12-3 or TRBV12-4 and TRBJ1-5; D not certain. The CDR3 has 14 amino acids. V was trimmed by 3 bases and J by 3 bases, leaving 9 bases between them. Here the CDR3 reads CASSFGRYNQPQHF. The DNA of the CDR3 is TGTGCCAGCAGTTTCGGCAGGTACAATCAGCCCCAGCATTTT.

This chain connects TRBV20-1 to TRBJ2-3; no reliable D call. Germline V gene sequence: CDR1 DFQATT, CDR2 SNEGSKA (reference sequence). V lost 5 bases and J lost 6, with 15 bases in between. This CDR3 has 13 residues. The CDR3 spells CSAWESRTDTQYF. The CDR3 DNA sequence: TGCAGTGCTTGGGAATCCCGGACGGATACGCAGTATTTT.

J is TRBJ1-2 and V is TRBV7-9, with a possible D match to TRBD1 (6 bases). This CDR3 has 16 residues. The V end lost 5 bases, the J end lost 4 bases, and 20 bases lay between the germline ends. Germline loops: CDR1 SEHNR, CDR2 FQNEAQ (reference sequence). CDR3 coding DNA: TGTGCCAGCAGCCCCCCCTTAGAGGGGGGCGTCTATGGCTACACCTTC. It translates to CASSPPLEGGVYGYTF. The entire variable domain, with the rest obtained from reference TRBV7-9 and TRBJ1-2, is as follows: DTGVSQNPRHKITKRGQNVTFRCDPISEHNRLYWYRQTLGQGPEFLTYFQNEAQLEKSRLLSDRFSAERPKGSFSTLEIQRTEQGDSAMYLCASSPPLEGGVYGYTFGSGTRLTVV.

This clonotype was observed a handful of times. The chain uses TRBV12-3 or TRBV12-4 and TRBJ1-5; D is unclear. This CDR3 spans 12 amino acids. The germline V and J ends were trimmed by 4 bases and 5 bases, with 6 bases remaining between them. CDR3: CASSYGYQPQHF. The CDR3 DNA is TGTGCCAGCAGTTACGGATATCAGCCCCAGCATTTT.

This clonotype was observed a handful of times. The chain carries TRBV6-1 and TRBJ2-7; D unclear. This CDR3 comprises 14 residues. Germline lookup yields CDR1 MNHNS and CDR2 SASEGT. Trimming shortened V by 2 bases and J by 3 bases, and 11 bases separated the two germline ends. The CDR3 bases are TGTGCCAGCAGTGAAAACAGTGCAGGCTACGAGCAGTACTTC. Translating gives CASSENSAGYEQYF.

V usage is TRBV12-3 or TRBV12-4 and J usage is TRBJ1-2; no reliable D call. With 3 bases removed from V and 0 bases from J, the gap between germline ends came to 11 bases. The CDR3 is made up of 15 amino acids. CDR3 residues: CASSFSGVANYGYTF. In DNA, the CDR3 is TGTGCCAGCAGTTTTTCCGGGGTTGCTAACTATGGCTACACCTTC.

This clonotype appeared many times. V and J are TRBV5-1 and TRBJ2-7, with D possibly TRBD2 on 7 matching bases. The CDR3 sequence is 14 residues long. Germline loops: CDR1 SGHRS, CDR2 YFSETQ. V was cut by 4 bases and J by 1 base, with 12 bases left in between. CDR3 loop: CASSPGGSSYEQYF. For the CDR3, the DNA is TGCGCCAGCAGCCCGGGGGGCAGTTCCTACGAGCAGTACTTC.

This clonotype occurred a few times. This chain links TRBV2 with TRBJ2-1; the D gene is possibly TRBD1 (6 bases). Trimming shortened V by 9 bases and J by 6 bases, and 15 bases separated the two germline ends. The V gene's germline CDR1 is SNHLY and CDR2 FYNNEI. The CDR3 is 13 residues long. CDR3 bases: TGTGCCAGTTTGCAGGGGCTTCCCAATGAGCAGTTCTTC. Translating it yields CASLQGLPNEQFF. Combining the CDR3 with reference TRBV2 and TRBJ2-1 gives the whole variable domain EPEVTQTPSHQVTQMGQEVILRCVPISNHLYFYWYRQILGQKVEFLVSFYNNEISEKSEIFDDQFSVERPDGSNFTLKIRSTKLEDSAMYFCASLQGLPNEQFFGPGTRLTVL.

This clonotype was seen a handful of times. The genes are TRBV29-1 and TRBJ2-3; no clear D. V was pared by 1 base and J by 7 bases, with 9 bases between. The germline V gene encodes CDR1 SQVTM and CDR2 ANQGSEA. This CDR3 has 12 amino acids. CDR3 region: CSVEVRQNTQYF. Here the CDR3 DNA reads TGCAGCGTTGAAGTCAGGCAGAATACGCAGTATTTT.

The chain joins TRBV18 to TRBJ2-3; 11 positions agree with TRBD2. The trim removed 6 bases at V and 4 bases at J, leaving 6 bases unmatched. The CDR3 contains 15 residues. Germline CDR1 is KGHSH and CDR2 is LQKENI. The CDR3 coding sequence is TGTGCCAGCTCTGCGGGGACTAGCGGACCAGATACGCAGTATTTT. Amino acid sequence: CASSAGTSGPDTQYF. The whole variable domain, remainder taken from reference TRBV18 and TRBJ2-3, is NAGVMQNPRHLVRRRGQEARLRCSPMKGHSHVYWYRQLPEEGLKFMVYLQKENIIDESGMPKERFSAEFPKEGPSILRIQQVVRGDSAAYFCASSAGTSGPDTQYFGPGTRLTVL.

This clonotype was detected a few times. The rearrangement joins TRBV5-6 to TRBJ1-2; D remains ambiguous. This CDR3 has 12 amino acids. V shed 0 bases and J shed 6 bases, with 6 bases lying between them. The germline CDR1 and CDR2 sequences are SGHDT and YYEEEE. CDR3 protein: CASSLDLHGYTF. In nucleotides, the CDR3 is TGTGCCAGCAGCTTGGACTTACATGGCTACACCTTC.